The rows below give T cell receptor beta chains drawn from one sample of a study of blood T cells in healthy people across ages. TCRdb called the 5' RACE reads again in MiXCR, with one record for every CDR3 protein. Of 1.5 million to 2 million distinct CDR3 sequences in the sample, 40% to 55% were seen once. Sequenced input: blood. The receptors originated from a woman aged 40 to 55 in good health. CDR3s leave out the opening cysteine and the closing phenylalanine or tryptophan. Rows give clone size only sometimes, using once, few, many, or a class for an expanded clone.

j_call: -
v_call: TRBV25-1
clone_size: -
cdr3_aa: ASSGGPFGEQY

j_call: TRBJ2-1
v_call: TRBV20-1
clone_size: -
cdr3_aa: SAPDSRSYNEQF

j_call: TRBJ2-1
v_call: TRBV7-2
clone_size: -
cdr3_aa: ASTAAGIRNEQF

j_call: TRBJ1-2
v_call: TRBV7-9
clone_size: -
cdr3_aa: ASSSPGQGVHGYT

j_call: TRBJ2-4
v_call: TRBV4-3
clone_size: -
cdr3_aa: ASSQAPGGKNIQY

j_call: TRBJ1-1
v_call: TRBV6-5
clone_size: few
cdr3_aa: ASSSRGQGNTEAF

j_call: TRBJ1-4
v_call: TRBV6-2/TRBV6-3
clone_size: -
cdr3_aa: ASRTPGQGTNEKLF

j_call: TRBJ1-1
v_call: TRBV2
clone_size: few
cdr3_aa: ASTPGQGRTEAF

j_call: TRBJ2-7
v_call: TRBV6-2/TRBV6-3
clone_size: -
cdr3_aa: ASTAPGLPYEQY

j_call: TRBJ2-7
v_call: TRBV7-2
clone_size: -
cdr3_aa: ASSLDPGPAYEQY

j_call: TRBJ1-2
v_call: TRBV5-1
clone_size: -
cdr3_aa: ASSPAGTVTQSNYGYT

j_call: TRBJ2-1
v_call: TRBV29-1
clone_size: few
cdr3_aa: SVDWQGRGEQF

j_call: TRBJ1-1
v_call: TRBV27
clone_size: -
cdr3_aa: ASSLTGQGRGTEAF

j_call: TRBJ1-2
v_call: TRBV7-2
clone_size: few
cdr3_aa: ASSIDRGQFYGYT

j_call: TRBJ2-5
v_call: TRBV9
clone_size: -
cdr3_aa: ASSVALGTVTY

j_call: TRBJ2-1
v_call: TRBV7-3
clone_size: many
cdr3_aa: ASSTSGGTYNEQF

j_call: TRBJ2-2
v_call: TRBV6-5
clone_size: -
cdr3_aa: ASREDRGTGELF

j_call: TRBJ2-1
v_call: TRBV6-2/TRBV6-3
clone_size: -
cdr3_aa: ASDVVGEEQF

j_call: TRBJ2-3
v_call: TRBV7-6
clone_size: few
cdr3_aa: ASSLKFSGAGDTQY

j_call: TRBJ2-2
v_call: TRBV25-1
clone_size: -
cdr3_aa: ASSEQQGLDTGELF

j_call: TRBJ2-1
v_call: TRBV21-1
clone_size: -
cdr3_aa: ASILGNPGGGLSYNEQF

j_call: TRBJ2-5
v_call: TRBV6-5
clone_size: -
cdr3_aa: ASSNSGGSETQY

j_call: TRBJ2-6
v_call: TRBV12-3/TRBV12-4
clone_size: few
cdr3_aa: ASSSQTGAGANVLT

j_call: TRBJ1-2
v_call: TRBV10-3
clone_size: -
cdr3_aa: AISGNNYGYT

j_call: TRBJ1-2
v_call: TRBV20-1
clone_size: -
cdr3_aa: SARGDRSSGYGYT

j_call: TRBJ1-2
v_call: TRBV10-3
clone_size: -
cdr3_aa: AISEAQDRPTWGYT

j_call: TRBJ1-1
v_call: TRBV6-6
clone_size: -
cdr3_aa: ASSKNTGPNTEAF

j_call: TRBJ1-2
v_call: TRBV5-5
clone_size: -
cdr3_aa: ASSLSLDRVGGYT

j_call: TRBJ2-5
v_call: TRBV29-1
clone_size: few
cdr3_aa: SVIRGPQETQY

j_call: TRBJ2-5
v_call: TRBV28
clone_size: few
cdr3_aa: ASSPRVWETQY

j_call: TRBJ2-5
v_call: TRBV20-1
clone_size: few
cdr3_aa: SAIRFEETQY

j_call: TRBJ2-3
v_call: TRBV7-2
clone_size: few
cdr3_aa: ASSLEERVPYTQY

j_call: TRBJ2-7
v_call: TRBV5-1
clone_size: few
cdr3_aa: ASSFETPVHEQY

j_call: TRBJ1-2
v_call: TRBV13
clone_size: few
cdr3_aa: ASSLAPAGTDDGYT

j_call: TRBJ2-3
v_call: TRBV6-5
clone_size: once
cdr3_aa: ASSYEGQGSGTQY

j_call: TRBJ1-2
v_call: TRBV7-9
clone_size: -
cdr3_aa: ASSLAQDRESGYT

j_call: TRBJ2-3
v_call: TRBV6-4
clone_size: -
cdr3_aa: ASSDSGTGTDTQY

j_call: TRBJ1-6
v_call: TRBV6-1
clone_size: -
cdr3_aa: ASSVASPLH

j_call: TRBJ1-2
v_call: TRBV27
clone_size: few
cdr3_aa: ASSPRPYGYT

j_call: TRBJ2-1
v_call: TRBV6-2/TRBV6-3
clone_size: -
cdr3_aa: ASSPLGQGTNEQF

j_call: TRBJ2-3
v_call: TRBV4-3
clone_size: -
cdr3_aa: ASSQGGSWVDTQY

j_call: TRBJ2-7
v_call: TRBV3-1
clone_size: -
cdr3_aa: ASSQGPQFLATEQY

j_call: TRBJ2-7
v_call: TRBV29-1
clone_size: few
cdr3_aa: SVERQGGEQY

j_call: TRBJ1-2
v_call: TRBV10-3
clone_size: -
cdr3_aa: AIRPGQLYGYT

j_call: TRBJ2-5
v_call: TRBV9
clone_size: -
cdr3_aa: ASSAAAGRGETQY

j_call: TRBJ2-2
v_call: TRBV5-1
clone_size: -
cdr3_aa: ASGSIGGTGELF

j_call: TRBJ2-1
v_call: TRBV20-1
clone_size: few
cdr3_aa: SAIVWLGRGVNEQF

j_call: TRBJ2-1
v_call: TRBV6-1
clone_size: -
cdr3_aa: ASPENGLAGGNEQF

j_call: TRBJ1-1
v_call: TRBV7-6
clone_size: once
cdr3_aa: ASSLWGGTEAF

j_call: TRBJ2-3
v_call: TRBV24-1
clone_size: few
cdr3_aa: ATRGQGVTDTQY